A single sample is the source of the 2 T cell receptor beta chains below, sequenced in a study of T-cell reconstitution after alpha-beta-depleted transplantation in children. Researchers prepared the TCRbeta library using unique molecular identifiers, the study reports. Each CDR3 protein gets one entry after TCRdb re-called the PCR reads with MiXCR. The table records 250,000 to 400,000 distinct CDR3 sequences, around 25% of them present only once. The sequences come from PBMCs, mostly from graft donor cells, collected 180 days after TCRalphabeta/CD19-depleted stem cell transplant. The receptors were sampled from a male patient aged 10 to 17 who had a stem cell transplant for acute lymphoblastic leukemia, so the T cells may come from the graft donor.

The chain uses TRBV5-1 and TRBJ1-1, with D perhaps matching TRBD1 (5 bases). Between the trimmed V and J ends, which lost 5 bases and 2 bases, there was a span of 22 bases. Per the germline V gene, CDR1 is SGHRS and CDR2 is YFSETQ. The CDR3 consists of 17 residues. Here the CDR3 DNA reads TGCGCCAGCAGGGTCGGTCGGCCTTGGGGGGATAACACTGAAGCTTTCTTT. This gives the protein CASRVGRPWGDNTEAFF.

V gene TRBV4-1 combines with J gene TRBJ2-7; 9 nucleotides agree with TRBD1. Per the germline V gene, CDR1 is MGHRA and CDR2 is YSYEKL. The CDR3 loop spans 15 amino acids. Trimming removed 2 bases from V and 4 bases from J; junction bases left unmatched: 6. This CDR3 reads CASSQPRTGEYEQYF. DNA of the CDR3: TGCGCCAGCAGCCAACCTAGGACAGGGGAGTACGAGCAGTACTTC.